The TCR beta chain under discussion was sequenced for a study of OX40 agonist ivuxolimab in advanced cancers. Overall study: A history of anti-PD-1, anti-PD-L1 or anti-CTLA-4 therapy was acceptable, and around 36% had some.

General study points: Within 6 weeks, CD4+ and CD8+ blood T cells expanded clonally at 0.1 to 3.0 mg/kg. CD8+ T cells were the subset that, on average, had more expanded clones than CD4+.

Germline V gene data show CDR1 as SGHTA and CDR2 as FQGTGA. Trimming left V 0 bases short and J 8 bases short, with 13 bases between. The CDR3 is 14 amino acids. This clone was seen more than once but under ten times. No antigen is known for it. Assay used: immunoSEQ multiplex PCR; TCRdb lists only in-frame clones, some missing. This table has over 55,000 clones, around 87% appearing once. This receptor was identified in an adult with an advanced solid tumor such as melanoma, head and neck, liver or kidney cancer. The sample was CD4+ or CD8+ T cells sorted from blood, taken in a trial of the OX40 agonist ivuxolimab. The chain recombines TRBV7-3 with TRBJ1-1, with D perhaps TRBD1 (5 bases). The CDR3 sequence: CASSLTKDTEEAFF. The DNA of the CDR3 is TGTGCCAGCAGCTTAACGAAGGACACAGAAGAAGCTTTCTTT.